One sample yielded the 13 T cell receptor beta chains listed below, sequenced in a study of cytomegalovirus exposure and HLA in healthy donors. PCR primers comprised 60 Vbeta and 13 Jbeta primers. The protocol was immunoSEQ multiplex PCR, while the TCRdb copy is restricted to in-frame clones and leaves out a portion. This table holds over 95,000 clones, more than 60% found once. The specimen was PBMCs. The receptors derive from a female donor in good health and CMV-seronegative.

This chain uses TRBV9 with TRBJ1-6; D might be TRBD1 (6 bases). In germline, CDR1 is SGDLS, CDR2 YYNGEE. Between the trimmed V and J ends, which lost 0 bases and 8 bases, there was a span of 12 bases. CDR3 length equals 15 residues. CDR3 DNA sequence: TGTGCCAGCAGCGTAGCTGGGGGCCCGTATTCACCCCTCCACTTT. Its translation is CASSVAGGPYSPLHF.

V usage is TRBV12-2 and J usage is TRBJ1-5; the D call of TRBD1 is as the table states it, not checked on the DNA. TRBV12-2 is classified as a pseudogene. The CDR3 has 15 amino acids. CDR3 sequence reads: CASRPRGRLNQPQHF. CDR3 bases: TGTGCAAGTCGTCCCAGGGGTCGTCTCAATCAGCCCCAGCATTTT.

With regard to this clone: Mismatch with germline at one junction end may stem from a read error. The rearrangement links TRBV19 to TRBJ2-5, with D perhaps matching TRBD1 (6 bases). This CDR3 has 14 residues. CDR1 is LNHDA, CDR2 SQIVND, per germline (reference sequence). CDR3 amino acids: CASSVVQGPEAQYF. CDR3 in DNA: TGTGCCAGTAGTGTGGTACAGGGCCCAGAGGCCCAGTACTTC.

The chain has TRBV7-6 and TRBJ1-2, with D possibly TRBD1 on 6 matching bases. Germline V CDR1 and CDR2: SGHVS, FNYEAQ. With 1 base removed from V and 6 bases from J, the gap between germline ends came to 12 bases. The CDR3 sequence is 14 residues long. In nucleotides, the CDR3 is TGTGCCAGCAGCTTAGAAGGCAGGGGTCATGGCTACACCTTC. The encoded protein is CASSLEGRGHGYTF.

J is TRBJ1-4 and V is TRBV12-5, with D hard to call. The CDR3 spans 15 residues. The ends were cut back, 0 bases at V and 8 bases at J, with 13 bases in the middle. Germline V gives CDR1 LGHNT, CDR2 FRNRAP. CDR3 nucleotide sequence: TGTGCTAGTGGTTTGGTAGCGAAGCCGGGGGAAAAACTGTTTTTT. It is translated as CASGLVAKPGEKLFF.

CDR3 loop: CASSLGTSGGDTQYF. In nucleotides, the CDR3 is TGTGCCAGCAGCTTGGGGACTAGCGGGGGTGATACGCAGTATTTT. V usage is TRBV11-1 and J usage is TRBJ2-3; 14 nucleotides align to TRBD2. The CDR3 is 15 residues long. J was trimmed by 6 bases and V by 3 bases; bases with no gene match: 2. In germline, CDR1 is SGHAT, CDR2 FQDESV (reference sequence).

The chain joins TRBV7-8 to TRBJ2-1, with 7 bases that match TRBD2. Trimming cost V 5 bases and J 8 bases; bases outside gene matches: 9. Germline CDR1 is SGHVS and CDR2 is FQNEAQ. The CDR3 is 14 residues long. The CDR3 DNA reads TGTGCCAGCAGCCATGACACCCGGGGGGATGAGCAGTTCTTC. It encodes CASSHDTRGDEQFF.

The gene calls are TRBV29-1 and TRBJ1-1, with D tentatively TRBD1 (6 bases). The CDR3 loop spans 15 amino acids. Germline CDR1 reads SQVTM; CDR2 reads ANQGSEA. V lost 7 bases, J lost 4 bases, and 22 bases lay in between. CDR3 in DNA: TGCAGCGGCTTAGGCGCGCGGGGGCTGGGCACTGAAGCTTTCTTT. Translation: CSGLGARGLGTEAFF.

This chain connects TRBV27 to TRBJ1-2; D is perhaps TRBD1 (6 bases). The CDR3 length is 13 residues. The V and J ends lost 3 bases and 10 bases respectively, with 15 bases between them. The germline V gene encodes CDR1 MNHEY and CDR2 SMNVEV (reference sequence). In nucleotides, the CDR3 is TGTGCCAGCAGTTTCTCTCCGGACAGTGACTACACCTTC. Its translation is CASSFSPDSDYTF.

The sample holds a few counts of this clone. The rearrangement links TRBV4-1 to TRBJ2-3; D may be TRBD2 (7 bases). Germline V gene lookup returns CDR1 MGHRA and CDR2 YSYEKL. The CDR3 consists of 16 residues. V was cut by 0 bases and J by 5 bases, with 15 bases left in between. In DNA, the CDR3 is TGCGCCAGCAGCCAAGATGGGGGCGGGGGAGGAGATACGCAGTATTTT. Protein sequence: CASSQDGGGGGDTQYF.

V and J are TRBV19 and TRBJ1-5; D possibly corresponds to TRBD1 (5 bases). This CDR3 is 14 amino acids long. The V gene lost 11 bases and the J gene lost 2 bases, with 16 bases spanning the gap. Germline lookup yields CDR1 LNHDA and CDR2 SQIVND (reference sequence). The CDR3 protein is CASRSQGGNQPQHF. The CDR3 DNA reads as TGTGCCTCCCGCTCGCAGGGTGGCAATCAGCCCCAGCATTTT.

V usage is TRBV5-1 and J usage is TRBJ1-2; TRBD1 might be the D (5 bases). CDR1 and CDR2 from the germline V gene are SGHRS and YFSETQ. The CDR3 has 14 amino acids. Trimming pared 0 bases from V and 4 bases from J, leaving 10 bases between. The CDR3: CASSLERGSYGYTF. CDR3 bases: TGCGCCAGCAGCTTGGAACGGGGGAGCTATGGCTACACCTTC.

The chain is built from TRBV19 and TRBJ2-2, with 10 bases that match TRBD2. Losses at the gene ends were 4 bases for V and 0 bases for J; bases not matched to a gene: 11. The length of the CDR3 is 19 residues. Germline values: CDR1 LNHDA, CDR2 SQIVND (reference sequence). The CDR3 bases are TGTGCCAGTAGTAACCGGGCTAGCGGGGGTTACGCGAACACCGGGGAGCTGTTTTTT. Its translation is CASSNRASGGYANTGELFF.